This T cell receptor (beta chain) was sequenced during a study of cytomegalovirus exposure and HLA in healthy donors. From germline, CDR1 is SGHVS and CDR2 FQNEAQ. This CDR3 region has 13 residues. V was clipped by 3 bases and J by 1 base, with 6 bases between them. Vbeta (60) and Jbeta (13) primers were used in the PCR. TCRdb's copy holds only in-frame clones and misses some; the assay was immunoSEQ multiplex PCR. The table lists fewer than 150,000 clones, 73% of them singletons, with approximately 15% in the top ten. This rearrangement joins TRBV7-8 to TRBJ2-5; unclear D gene. The source of this sequence is a human donor in good health. The sequencing sample was made of PBMCs. CDR3 protein: CASSFDIQETQYF. For the CDR3, the DNA is TGTGCCAGCAGCTTTGACATCCAAGAGACCCAGTACTTC.